The sequence of this T cell receptor (beta chain) was determined in a study of T cell responses to AZD1222 COVID-19 vaccine. Notes on the study in general: Most donors were white British and more were female, and clonal diversity was possibly underestimated. Spike-specific TCR breadth and depth grew following two AZD1222 doses.

On this clone: Its antigen remains unidentified.

The table came from immunoSEQ multiplex PCR; TCRdb's copy has only in-frame clones and leaves some out. In the table there are about 83,000 clones, under 95% of which are singletons. CDR1 and CDR2 from the germline V gene are SGHRS and YFSETQ. V lost 2 bases to trimming and J lost 4 bases, with 7 bases between them. The length of the CDR3 is 12 residues. The TCR sequence derives from an adult who received the AZD1222 COVID-19 vaccine. This sample comprised peripheral blood, obtained 28 days after the second AZD1222 dose. This chain links TRBV5-1 with TRBJ2-7; D unresolved. CDR3 in amino acids: CASSLGRYEQYF. CDR3 bases: TGCGCCAGCAGCTTAGGGCGGTACGAGCAGTACTTC.